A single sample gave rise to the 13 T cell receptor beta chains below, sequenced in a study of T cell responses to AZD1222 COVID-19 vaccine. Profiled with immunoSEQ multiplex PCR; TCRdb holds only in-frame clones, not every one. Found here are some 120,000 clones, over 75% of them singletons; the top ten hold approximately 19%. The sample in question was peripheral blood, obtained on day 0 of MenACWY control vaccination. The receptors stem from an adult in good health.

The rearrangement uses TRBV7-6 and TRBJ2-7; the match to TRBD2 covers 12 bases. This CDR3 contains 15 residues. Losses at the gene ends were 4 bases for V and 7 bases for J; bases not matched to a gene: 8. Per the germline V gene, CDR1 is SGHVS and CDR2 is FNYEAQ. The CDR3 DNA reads TGTGCCAGCAGCTCACTAGCGGGAGGACCGGAAGAGCAGTACTTC. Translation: CASSSLAGGPEEQYF.

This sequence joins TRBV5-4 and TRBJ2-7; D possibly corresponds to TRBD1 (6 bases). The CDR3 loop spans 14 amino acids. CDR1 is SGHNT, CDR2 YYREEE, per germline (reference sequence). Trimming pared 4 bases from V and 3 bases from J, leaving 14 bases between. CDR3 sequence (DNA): TGTGCCAGCAGCCAAGGACAGCAAAGCTACGAGCAGTACTTC. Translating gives CASSQGQQSYEQYF. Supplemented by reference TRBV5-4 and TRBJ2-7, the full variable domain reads ETGVTQSPTHLIKTRGQQVTLRCSSQSGHNTVSWYQQALGQGPQFIFQYYREEENGRGNFPPRFSGLQFPNYSSELNVNALELDDSALYLCASSQGQQSYEQYFGPGTRLTVT.

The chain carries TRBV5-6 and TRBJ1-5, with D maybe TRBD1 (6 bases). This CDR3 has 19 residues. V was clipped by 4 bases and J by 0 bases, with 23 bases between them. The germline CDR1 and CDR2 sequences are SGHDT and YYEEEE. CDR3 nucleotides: TGTGCCAGCAGCCTGGGACCCTGGGGGGCGCGGAGTAGCAATCAGCCCCAGCATTTT. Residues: CASSLGPWGARSSNQPQHF. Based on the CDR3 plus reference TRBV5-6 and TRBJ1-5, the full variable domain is DAGVTQSPTHLIKTRGQQVTLRCSPKSGHDTVSWYQQALGQGPQFIFQYYEEEERQRGNFPDRFSGHQFPNYSSELNVNALLLGDSALYLCASSLGPWGARSSNQPQHFGDGTRLSIL.

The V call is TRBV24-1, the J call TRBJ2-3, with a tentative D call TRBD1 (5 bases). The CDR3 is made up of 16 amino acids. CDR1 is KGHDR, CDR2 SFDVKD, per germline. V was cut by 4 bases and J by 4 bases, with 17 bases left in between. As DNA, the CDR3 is TGTGCCACCAGTGACCCTGGGCAGGGTTTATCAGATACGCAGTATTTT. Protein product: CATSDPGQGLSDTQYF.

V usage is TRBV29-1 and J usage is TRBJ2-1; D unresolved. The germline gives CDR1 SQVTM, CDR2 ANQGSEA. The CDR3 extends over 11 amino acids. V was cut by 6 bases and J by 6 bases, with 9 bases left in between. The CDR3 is CSVDRSNEQFF. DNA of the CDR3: TGCAGCGTGGACCGGAGCAATGAGCAGTTCTTC.

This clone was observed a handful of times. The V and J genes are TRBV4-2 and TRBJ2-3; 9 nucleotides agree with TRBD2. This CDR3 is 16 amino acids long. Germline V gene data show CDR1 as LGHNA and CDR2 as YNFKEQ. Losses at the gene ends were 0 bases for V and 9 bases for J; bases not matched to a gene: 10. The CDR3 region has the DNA TGTGCCAGCAGCCAAGAACGAGCGGGAGGACCCCAGACGCAGTATTTT. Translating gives CASSQERAGGPQTQYF.

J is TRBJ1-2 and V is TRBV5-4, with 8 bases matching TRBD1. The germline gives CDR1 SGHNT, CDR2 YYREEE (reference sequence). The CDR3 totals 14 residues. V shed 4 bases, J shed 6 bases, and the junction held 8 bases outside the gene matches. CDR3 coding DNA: TGTGCCAGCAGCCTCAGGGGGCGCATGAATGGCTACACCTTC. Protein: CASSLRGRMNGYTF. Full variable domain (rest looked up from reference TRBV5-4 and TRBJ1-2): ETGVTQSPTHLIKTRGQQVTLRCSSQSGHNTVSWYQQALGQGPQFIFQYYREEENGRGNFPPRFSGLQFPNYSSELNVNALELDDSALYLCASSLRGRMNGYTFGSGTRLTVV.

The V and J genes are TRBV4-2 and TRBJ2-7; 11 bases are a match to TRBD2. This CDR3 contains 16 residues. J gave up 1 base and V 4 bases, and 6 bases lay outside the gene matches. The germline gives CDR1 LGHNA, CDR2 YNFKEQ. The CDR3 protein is CASSRGLAGGSYEQYF. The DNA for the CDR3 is TGTGCCAGCAGCCGGGGCCTAGCGGGAGGTTCCTACGAGCAGTACTTC.

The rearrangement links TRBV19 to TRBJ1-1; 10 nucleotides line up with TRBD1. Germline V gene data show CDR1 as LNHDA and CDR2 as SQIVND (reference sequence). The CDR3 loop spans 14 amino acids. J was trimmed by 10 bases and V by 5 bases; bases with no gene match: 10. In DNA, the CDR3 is TGTGCCAGTAGTGCCCCGACAGGGGGCATTTCAGCTTTCTTT. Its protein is CASSAPTGGISAFF.

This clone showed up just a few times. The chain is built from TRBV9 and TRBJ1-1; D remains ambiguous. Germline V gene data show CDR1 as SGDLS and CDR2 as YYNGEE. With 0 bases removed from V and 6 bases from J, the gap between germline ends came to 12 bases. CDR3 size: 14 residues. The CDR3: CASSVGSEEAEAFF. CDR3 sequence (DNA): TGTGCCAGCAGCGTAGGATCAGAGGAGGCTGAAGCTTTCTTT.

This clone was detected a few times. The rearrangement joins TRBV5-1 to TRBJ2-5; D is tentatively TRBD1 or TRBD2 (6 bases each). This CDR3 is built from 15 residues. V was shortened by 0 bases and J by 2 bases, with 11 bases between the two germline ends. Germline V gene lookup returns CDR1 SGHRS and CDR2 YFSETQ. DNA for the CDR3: TGCGCCAGCAGCTTGGTGGGGGGACAACAAGAGACCCAGTACTTC. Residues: CASSLVGGQQETQYF.

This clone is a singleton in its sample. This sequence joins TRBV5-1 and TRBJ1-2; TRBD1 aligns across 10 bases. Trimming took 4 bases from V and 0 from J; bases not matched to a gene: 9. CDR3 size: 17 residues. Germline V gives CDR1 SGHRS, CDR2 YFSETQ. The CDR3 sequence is CASSTSGTGVSNYGYTF. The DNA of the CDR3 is TGCGCCAGCAGCACATCCGGGACAGGGGTCTCTAACTATGGCTACACCTTC. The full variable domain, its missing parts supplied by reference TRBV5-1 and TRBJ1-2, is KAGVTQTPRYLIKTRGQQVTLSCSPISGHRSVSWYQQTPGQGLQFLFEYFSETQRNKGNFPGRFSGRQFSNSRSEMNVSTLELGDSALYLCASSTSGTGVSNYGYTFGSGTRLTVV.

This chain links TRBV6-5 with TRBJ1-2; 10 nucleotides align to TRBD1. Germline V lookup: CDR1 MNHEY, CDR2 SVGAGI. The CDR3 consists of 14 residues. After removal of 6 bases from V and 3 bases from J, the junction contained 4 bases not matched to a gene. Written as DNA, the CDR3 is TGTGCCAGCAGACTGACAGGGGGCGACTATGGCTACACCTTC. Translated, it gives CASRLTGGDYGYTF.